The T cell receptor (beta chain) under discussion was sequenced for a study of Graves' ophthalmopathy and Graves' hyperthyroidism. Investigators amplified TCR beta CDR3 regions from RNA transcripts. First-round RT-PCR used HTBI primers; second-round multiplex PCR followed. One entry per CDR3 protein, called by TCRdb with MiXCR from the multiplex PCR reads. The data contain roughly 51,000 distinct CDR3 sequences, less than 65% of them singletons. V trimming: 6 bases; J trimming: 4 bases; junction bases outside the gene matches: 11. Germline V lookup: CDR1 ENHRY, CDR2 SYGVKD. The CDR3 is 16 residues long. Isolation of PBMCs was performed using about 9 ml of fresh peripheral blood. Study-level results: Detection in blood was also observed for most expanded thyroid clonotypes above 0.001 frequency.

Turning to this clonotype: As yet, its antigen is unknown.

The TCR originated in an adult man with Graves' ophthalmopathy. The rearrangement uses TRBV10-3 and TRBJ1-2; 10 bases are a match to TRBD1. The sample consisted of peripheral blood. In DNA form, the CDR3 reads TGTGCCATCAGCCAAGATGGGGGGACAGGGGCCTATGGCTACACCTTC. It translates to CAISQDGGTGAYGYTF.